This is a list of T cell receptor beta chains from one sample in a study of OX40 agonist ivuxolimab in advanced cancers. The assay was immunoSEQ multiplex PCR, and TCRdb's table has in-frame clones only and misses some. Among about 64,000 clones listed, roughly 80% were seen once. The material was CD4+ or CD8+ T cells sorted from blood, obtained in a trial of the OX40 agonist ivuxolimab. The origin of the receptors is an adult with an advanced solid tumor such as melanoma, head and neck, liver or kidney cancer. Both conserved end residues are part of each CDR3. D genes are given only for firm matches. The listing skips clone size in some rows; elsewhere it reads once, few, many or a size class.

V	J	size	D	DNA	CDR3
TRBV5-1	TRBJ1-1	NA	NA	TGCGCCAGCAGCTTGGCTTGGACGGGACGTAGGAACACTGAAGCTTTCTTT	CASSLAWTGRRNTEAFF
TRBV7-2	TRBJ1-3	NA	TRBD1	TGTGCCAGCAGCGAATTACAGGGGGCGCGTTCTGGAAACACCATATATTTT	CASSELQGARSGNTIYF
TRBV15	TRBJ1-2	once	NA	TGTGCCACCAGCACCGAGGGGTTAAACTATGGCTACACCTTC	CATSTEGLNYGYTF
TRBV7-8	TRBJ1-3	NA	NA	TGTGCCAGCAGCCTTCTTGGGTCCGCGTCTGGAAACACCATATATTTT	CASSLLGSASGNTIYF
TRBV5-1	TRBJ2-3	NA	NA	TGCGCCAGCAGCTTGGATTGGACATTGGCCCGGGATACGCAGTATTTT	CASSLDWTLARDTQYF
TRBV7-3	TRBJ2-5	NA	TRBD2	TGTGCCAGCAGCCAGGGAGGGTACCAAGAGACCCAGTACTTC	CASSQGGYQETQYF
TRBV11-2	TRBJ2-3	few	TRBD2	TGTGCCAGCAGCTTAGCGGGAGGGTTTCTGAATACGCAGTATTTT	CASSLAGGFLNTQYF
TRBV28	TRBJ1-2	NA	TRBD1	TGTGCCAGCAGAGGGACAGGGGATGGAGGCTACACCTTC	CASRGTGDGGYTF
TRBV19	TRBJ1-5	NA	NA	TGTGCCAGTAGCTCCCTCAGGGGCTACGGGAGCAATCAGCCCCAGCATTTT	CASSSLRGYGSNQPQHF
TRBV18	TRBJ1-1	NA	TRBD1	TGTGCCAGCTCACGCGGGGGGGGACAGACCAACACTGAAGCTTTCTTT	CASSRGGGQTNTEAFF
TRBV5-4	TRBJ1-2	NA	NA	TGTGCCAGCAGCCTACCCAGGGACGTCTATGGCTACACCTTC	CASSLPRDVYGYTF
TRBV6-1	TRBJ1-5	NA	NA	TGTGCCAGCAGATTGGGACAATCTATCAACCAGCCCCAGCATTTT	CASRLGQSINQPQHF
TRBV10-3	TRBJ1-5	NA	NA	TGTGCCATCAGCGGACAGACGAGCAATCAGCCCCAGCATTTT	CAISGQTSNQPQHF
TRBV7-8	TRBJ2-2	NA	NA	TGTGCCAGCAGCTTATGGGCTTCAAACACCGGGGAGCTGTTTTTT	CASSLWASNTGELFF
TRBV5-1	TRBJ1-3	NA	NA	TGCGCCAGCAGCGTTTATGCCATCGACTCTGGAAACACCATATATTTT	CASSVYAIDSGNTIYF
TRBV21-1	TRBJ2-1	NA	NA	TGTGCCAGCAGCAATCAGCGGGGGGTATTCTACAATGAGCAGTTCTTC	CASSNQRGVFYNEQFF
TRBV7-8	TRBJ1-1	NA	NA	TGTGCCAGCAGCCCGGGCCCGAGGGCCACTGAAGCTTTCTTT	CASSPGPRATEAFF
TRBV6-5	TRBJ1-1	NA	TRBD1	TGTGCCAGCAGCATAGGACAGGGTATGACTGAAGCTTTCTTT	CASSIGQGMTEAFF
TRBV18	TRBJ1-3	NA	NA	TGTGCCAGCTCTAGGGACCAGGACTCTGGAAACACCATATATTTT	CASSRDQDSGNTIYF
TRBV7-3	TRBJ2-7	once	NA	TGTGCCAGCAGCACCGGGACCGGCTACGAGCAGTACTTC	CASSTGTGYEQYF